This T cell receptor (beta chain) was sequenced during a study of somatic mutations in cytotoxic T cells in rheumatoid arthritis. Method: immunoSEQ multiplex PCR; TCRdb's copy keeps in-frame clones and lacks some. Counted here are 8,000 to 11,000 clones, around 82% occurring once; the ten biggest clones make up 15% to 20%. Source material: CD8+ T cells sorted from blood. This receptor was identified in a woman aged 45 to 65 in good health.

Here the CDR3 DNA reads TGTCCCCTTCCCACCAGGGGGCGCGCAGAGACCCAGTACTTC. Translation: CPLPTRGRAETQYF. The chain links TRBV27 to TRBJ2-5; 8 nucleotides align to TRBD1. The CDR3 is made up of 14 amino acids. Germline lookup yields CDR1 MNHEY and CDR2 SMNVEV (reference sequence).